The 29 T cell receptor beta chains in this list originate from one sample, sequenced in a study of OX40 agonist ivuxolimab in advanced cancers. The data were produced by immunoSEQ multiplex PCR, yet TCRdb's version contains in-frame clones alone and is incomplete. Of 50,000 to 65,000 clones in the sample, 80% to 85% are singletons; the top ten hold roughly 5.2%. This specimen consisted of CD4+ or CD8+ T cells sorted from blood, obtained in a trial of the OX40 agonist ivuxolimab. All receptors come from an adult with an advanced solid tumor such as melanoma, head and neck, liver or kidney cancer.

The chain recombines TRBV5-8 with TRBJ2-3, with TRBD2 matching over 7 bases. In germline, CDR1 is SGHTS, CDR2 YDEGEE. Trimming took 7 bases from V and 2 from J; bases not matched to a gene: 10. This CDR3 is 15 amino acids long. This CDR3 is CASRVGAGTTDTQYF. The CDR3, as DNA: TGTGCCAGCCGAGTGGGAGCGGGGACCACAGATACGCAGTATTTT. The whole variable domain, filled in from reference TRBV5-8 and TRBJ2-3, reads EAGVTQSPTHLIKTRGQQATLRCSPISGHTSVYWYQQALGLGLQFLLWYDEGEERNRGNFPPRFSGRQFPNYSSELNVNALELEDSALYLCASRVGAGTTDTQYFGPGTRLTVL.

The chain uses TRBV9 and TRBJ2-2; the D gene is possibly TRBD2 (5 bases). The CDR3 totals 16 residues. V lost 0 bases to trimming and J lost 8 bases, with 17 bases between them. Germline CDR1 reads SGDLS; CDR2 reads YYNGEE. The DNA for the CDR3 is TGTGCCAGCAGCGTAGTTGGCAGCCTCACGGGGGGGGAGCTGTTTTTT. Amino acids: CASSVVGSLTGGELFF.

The chain is built from TRBV5-6 and TRBJ1-2; no clear D gene. V was clipped by 4 bases and J by 4 bases, with 14 bases between them. The germline V gene encodes CDR1 SGHDT and CDR2 YYEEEE. This CDR3 comprises 14 residues. The CDR3 region is CASSPGRTVYGYTF. In DNA, the CDR3 is TGTGCCAGCAGCCCGGGTCGGACGGTCTATGGCTACACCTTC.

V usage is TRBV27 and J usage is TRBJ2-7, with 7 nucleotides matching TRBD1. V shed 7 bases and J 2 bases; nucleotides not matched to a gene: 11. The CDR3 totals 15 residues. CDR1 MNHEY and CDR2 SMNVEV come from the germline V gene (reference sequence). CDR3 bases: TGTGCCAGCACACGGGGCCGGGACAGCCCCTACGAGCAGTACTTC. It is translated as CASTRGRDSPYEQYF.

The CDR3 is CASSDSNQPQHF. The DNA for the CDR3 is TGTGCCAGCAGCGACAGTAATCAGCCCCAGCATTTT. The rearrangement uses TRBV6-5 and TRBJ1-5; D might be TRBD1 (5 bases). CDR1 and CDR2 (germline): MNHEY, SVGAGI. CDR3 length: 12 amino acids. Trimming shortened V by 6 bases and J by 4 bases, and 7 bases separated the two germline ends.

This chain connects TRBV4-3 to TRBJ2-1; D call uncertain. Germline V gives CDR1 LGHNA, CDR2 YSLEER. V was cut by 4 bases and J by 5 bases, with 15 bases left in between. The CDR3 spans 15 residues. DNA of the CDR3: TGCGCCAGCAGCCCATCCCGGACGCTGAACAATGAGCAGTTCTTC. Translated: CASSPSRTLNNEQFF.

The V gene is TRBV28, the J gene TRBJ2-3, with 8 bases fitting TRBD1. Germline assignment: CDR1 MDHEN and CDR2 SYDVKM. The junction had 14 bases not matched to a gene; V was cut back by 5 bases and J by 4 bases. This CDR3 has 17 residues. The CDR3 DNA reads as TGTGCCAGCAGTCTCCCGGCAGGGGGCGGTGGGGCAGATACGCAGTATTTT. Residues: CASSLPAGGGGADTQYF.

The rearrangement links TRBV18 to TRBJ2-2, with 7 bases identical to TRBD1. CDR3 length equals 16 residues. The V gene's germline CDR1 is KGHSH and CDR2 LQKENI. The V and J ends lost 0 bases and 6 bases, in that order; junction bases with no gene match: 7. The CDR3 nucleotides read TGTGCCAGCTCACCACCGTGGGACAGCTTGGCCGGGGAGCTGTTTTTT. It yields the protein CASSPPWDSLAGELFF.

The chain couples TRBV4-1 to TRBJ1-1; no definite D call. Germline V gives CDR1 MGHRA, CDR2 YSYEKL. Trimming cost V 5 bases and J 0 bases, with 13 bases left between them. The CDR3 has 15 residues. The CDR3 protein is CASSTSTTMNTEAFF. CDR3 coding DNA: TGCGCCAGCAGCACTAGTACCACGATGAACACTGAAGCTTTCTTT.

The gene calls are TRBV5-1 and TRBJ2-1; D is perhaps TRBD1 (6 bases). Germline V gene sequence: CDR1 SGHRS, CDR2 YFSETQ. V shed 0 bases and J shed 0 bases, with 10 bases lying between them. This CDR3 region has 16 residues. The CDR3 sequence: CASSLGGGSSYNEQFF. The CDR3 DNA reads as TGCGCCAGCAGCTTGGGAGGGGGAAGCTCCTACAATGAGCAGTTCTTC. The whole variable domain, filled in from reference TRBV5-1 and TRBJ2-1, reads KAGVTQTPRYLIKTRGQQVTLSCSPISGHRSVSWYQQTPGQGLQFLFEYFSETQRNKGNFPGRFSGRQFSNSRSEMNVSTLELGDSALYLCASSLGGGSSYNEQFFGPGTRLTVL.

The V and J genes are TRBV4-3 and TRBJ2-2; 8 bases map to TRBD2. V gave up 4 bases and J gave up 4 bases; unmatched junction bases: 5. Germline CDR1 LGHNA, CDR2 YSLEER. The CDR3 totals 15 residues. The CDR3 DNA follows: TGCGCCAGCAGCCGGCGAAGCGGGAGCACCGGGGAGCTGTTTTTT. Translation gives CASSRRSGSTGELFF.

V gene TRBV2 combines with J gene TRBJ1-1; D is uncertain. V shed 5 bases and J shed 0 bases, with 7 bases lying between them. This CDR3 spans 13 amino acids. In germline, CDR1 is SNHLY, CDR2 FYNNEI. CDR3 in DNA: TGTGCCAGCAGTTCTGACATGAACACTGAAGCTTTCTTT. This encodes CASSSDMNTEAFF.

This clone came up once. V gene TRBV19 combines with J gene TRBJ2-7, with a weak D call TRBD1 (7 bases). V dropped 3 bases and J dropped 2 bases, with 14 bases sitting between them. This CDR3 is 15 amino acids long. Germline CDR1 reads LNHDA; CDR2 reads SQIVND (reference sequence). This CDR3 is CASSMRQGGAYEQYF. The CDR3 DNA reads as TGTGCCAGTAGTATGCGTCAGGGGGGCGCCTACGAGCAGTACTTC.

A few counts support this clone. This chain uses TRBV6-1 with TRBJ1-1, with TRBD1 matching 7 bases. This CDR3 spans 13 amino acids. Trimming removed 4 bases from V and 11 bases from J; junction bases left unmatched: 10. CDR1 and CDR2 (germline): MNHNS, SASEGT. DNA for the CDR3: TGTGCCAGCAGTGGGACAGGTTTAAATTGGGCTTTCTTT. Amino acid sequence: CASSGTGLNWAFF.

V usage is TRBV6-6 and J usage is TRBJ1-2; D gene ambiguous. The germline gives CDR1 MNHNY, CDR2 SVGAGI (reference sequence). V lost 2 bases and J 4 bases, leaving 11 bases between the germline ends. The CDR3 has 14 amino acids. In DNA, the CDR3 is TGTGCCAGCAGTTACGAAGGAACCCCCTATGGCTACACCTTC. It translates to CASSYEGTPYGYTF.

This sequence joins TRBV9 and TRBJ2-5; D might be TRBD1 (6 bases). The germline V and J ends were trimmed by 1 base and 1 base, with 20 bases remaining between them. Per germline, CDR1 SGDLS and CDR2 YYNGEE. The CDR3 covers 18 residues. The CDR3 protein is CASSVKTGSRRVQETQYF. The CDR3 DNA sequence: TGTGCCAGCAGCGTAAAGACAGGATCGAGACGAGTCCAAGAGACCCAGTACTTC. Supplemented by reference TRBV9 and TRBJ2-5, the full variable domain reads DSGVTQTPKHLITATGQRVTLRCSPRSGDLSVYWYQQSLDQGLQFLIQYYNGEERAKGNILERFSAQQFPDLHSELNLSSLELGDSALYFCASSVKTGSRRVQETQYFGPGTRLLVL.

The chain uses TRBV6-1 and TRBJ1-2; 7 bases align to TRBD1. The CDR3 sequence is 15 residues long. The V and J ends lost 4 bases and 4 bases, in that order; junction bases with no gene match: 9. In germline, CDR1 is MNHNS, CDR2 SASEGT. The CDR3 bases are TGTGCCAGCAGTGGAATGAATGCAGGGGGCTATGGCTACACCTTC. Its protein is CASSGMNAGGYGYTF.

This clone is termed medium-sized. V gene TRBV10-3 combines with J gene TRBJ1-3; 7 bases map to TRBD1. The CDR3 is 13 amino acids. With 11 bases clipped from V and 4 bases from J, the junction kept 8 bases outside the gene matches. Germline loops: CDR1 ENHRY, CDR2 SYGVKD. CDR3 sequence reads: CAAYPGQGNTIYF. For the CDR3, the DNA is TGTGCCGCGTACCCGGGACAGGGAAACACCATATATTTT.

This chain joins TRBV19 and TRBJ1-5; 9 bases are shared with TRBD1. Trimming cost V 4 bases and J 7 bases; bases outside gene matches: 14. The CDR3 extends over 17 amino acids. Germline V CDR1 and CDR2: LNHDA, SQIVND (reference sequence). The CDR3 spells CASSNRLGTGREQPQHF. DNA of the CDR3: TGTGCCAGTAGTAATAGGTTAGGGACAGGGCGGGAACAGCCCCAGCATTTT.

The chain uses TRBV5-6 and TRBJ2-1; D is perhaps TRBD2 (6 bases). The germline V and J ends were trimmed by 0 bases and 1 base, with 14 bases remaining between them. This CDR3 spans 17 amino acids. Germline V gene data show CDR1 as SGHDT and CDR2 as YYEEEE. CDR3 nucleotide sequence: TGTGCCAGCAGCTTGGCACCGGGACTTGCTTCCTACAATGAGCAGTTCTTC. Protein product: CASSLAPGLASYNEQFF.

The chain recombines TRBV7-2 with TRBJ1-3, with D possibly matching TRBD1 (6 bases). The V gene lost 5 bases and the J gene lost 6 bases, with 17 bases spanning the gap. This CDR3 region has 15 residues. Germline V lookup: CDR1 SGHTA, CDR2 FQGNSA. The CDR3 sequence: CASSEGGALVNTIYF. CDR3 DNA sequence: TGTGCCAGCAGCGAGGGGGGGGCGCTGGTAAACACCATATATTTT.

This rearrangement joins TRBV28 to TRBJ2-1; D is perhaps TRBD1 or TRBD2 (5 bases each). This CDR3 contains 14 residues. Trimming left V 9 bases short and J 4 bases short, with 16 bases between. Per the germline V gene, CDR1 is MDHEN and CDR2 is SYDVKM. The CDR3 bases are TGTGCCAGTATCCTTCCGGGACCTTACAATGAGCAGTTCTTC. The encoded protein is CASILPGPYNEQFF.

The V gene is TRBV7-3, the J gene TRBJ1-1; TRBD1 matches 11 bases. Losses at the gene ends were 6 bases for V and 2 bases for J; bases not matched to a gene: 8. Germline values: CDR1 SGHTA, CDR2 FQGTGA. The CDR3 has 16 residues. DNA for the CDR3: TGTGCCAGCAGTCTCATGGGGACAGGGGGAAACACTGAAGCTTTCTTT. As protein: CASSLMGTGGNTEAFF.

The rearrangement links TRBV5-1 to TRBJ2-3; D not resolved. The CDR3 covers 16 residues. V was cut by 2 bases and J by 0 bases, with 13 bases left in between. Germline CDR1 and CDR2: SGHRS and YFSETQ. The CDR3 here is CASSLNTDPSTDTQYF. The CDR3 DNA reads TGCGCCAGCAGCTTAAACACAGACCCTAGCACAGATACGCAGTATTTT.

This clone appeared a few times. The chain is built from TRBV6-4 and TRBJ1-6, with a possible D match to TRBD1 (5 bases). The ends were cut back, 3 bases at V and 9 bases at J, with 9 bases in the middle. Per the germline V gene, CDR1 is MRHNA and CDR2 is SNTAGT. This CDR3 region has 13 residues. CDR3 sequence reads: CASSEGESSPLHF. CDR3 sequence (DNA): TGTGCCAGCAGTGAGGGGGAGAGTTCACCCCTCCACTTT.

The chain links TRBV14 to TRBJ1-5, with a tentative D call TRBD1 (5 bases). The CDR3 runs 14 residues. V lost 3 bases, J lost 2 bases, and 8 bases lay in between. Germline assignment: CDR1 SGHDN and CDR2 FVKESK. DNA for the CDR3: TGTGCCAGCAGCCAGGGGGACGGCAATCAGCCCCAGCATTTT. Translated, it gives CASSQGDGNQPQHF.

This clone has just a few counts. The chain is built from TRBV2 and TRBJ1-3; D call uncertain. The CDR3 length is 16 residues. V shed 1 base and J shed 4 bases, with 14 bases lying between them. Germline CDR1 reads SNHLY; CDR2 reads FYNNEI. This CDR3 is CASSEGPSNLGNTIYF. The CDR3 DNA reads TGTGCCAGCAGTGAAGGACCGTCAAACCTCGGAAACACCATATATTTT. Based on the CDR3 plus reference TRBV2 and TRBJ1-3, the full variable domain is EPEVTQTPSHQVTQMGQEVILRCVPISNHLYFYWYRQILGQKVEFLVSFYNNEISEKSEIFDDQFSVERPDGSNFTLKIRSTKLEDSAMYFCASSEGPSNLGNTIYFGEGSWLTVV.

V is TRBV5-1 and J is TRBJ1-4; tentatively, D is TRBD1 (5 bases). V was pared by 5 bases and J by 0 bases, with 14 bases between. The CDR3 contains 16 residues. Per germline, CDR1 SGHRS and CDR2 YFSETQ. The CDR3 region has the DNA TGCGCCAGCAGTCCCGTACGGGGGACAACTAATGAAAAACTGTTTTTT. Translation: CASSPVRGTTNEKLFF.

The gene calls are TRBV19 and TRBJ1-1; 10 nucleotides align to TRBD1. V shed 0 bases and J 11 bases; nucleotides not matched to a gene: 0. CDR1 is LNHDA and CDR2 is SQIVND in the germline V gene (reference sequence). The CDR3 covers 12 residues. CDR3 nucleotides: TGTGCCAGTAGTATAGAGGACAGGGGGGCTTTCTTT. Translated, it gives CASSIEDRGAFF.